This paragraph reports one T cell receptor (beta chain). The sample comes from a study of blood T cell repertoires in COVID-19. Looking at the study overall: Samples taken during acute and convalescent COVID-19 were collected in the United States, Italy and Spain.

Assay used: immunoSEQ multiplex PCR; TCRdb lists only in-frame clones, some missing. The table records roughly 130,000 clones, more than 75% of them present only once. This TCR derives from a man between 60 and 70 years old with COVID-19, enrolled during active disease. Sequenced sample: peripheral blood.

CDR3: CASSLGPESQETQYF. CDR3 in DNA: TGTGCCAGCAGCTTAGGCCCTGAGTCCCAAGAGACCCAGTACTTC. This rearrangement joins TRBV7-2 to TRBJ2-5, with D unresolved. Trimming cost V 1 base and J 1 base, with 10 bases left between them. Germline CDR1 reads SGHTA; CDR2 reads FQGNSA. This CDR3 has 15 residues.